In its sample, the clone carrying this T cell receptor (beta chain) was seen a few times. Antigen unknown. Per the germline V gene, CDR1 is MNHNY and CDR2 is SVGAGI (reference sequence). The ends lost 4 bases at V and 4 bases at J; junction bases unmatched: 4. The CDR3 is 15 amino acids. This specimen belongs to a study of blood T cells in healthy people across ages. The study, taken as a whole, reports: Age showed a roughly linear inverse relationship with TCR beta diversity per million T cells.

The use of a sample-barcoded 5' primer and a J-beta primer mix characterized a second PCR of about 7 to 12 cycles. Researchers report that a template-switch adaptor with 12 random nucleotides tagged each cDNA molecule. TCRdb fed the 5' RACE reads into MiXCR, producing one record per CDR3 protein. Of more than 650,000 distinct CDR3 sequences in the sample, 20% to 30% are singletons; the top ten hold about 2.9%. These data were also filed under a second study, of T cells of mothers and their children. According to that study: Each donor was one of three healthy Caucasian mothers or one of their six children. The authors added sample barcodes and 2-4 random nucleotides using the M1S primer of the second PCR.

Material: blood. The receptor comes from a boy aged 5-17 years in good health. The chain recombines TRBV6-6 with TRBJ2-5, with TRBD1 matching 12 bases. The CDR3 reads CASSWGQGAGETQYF. The CDR3 nucleotides are TGTGCCAGCAGTTGGGGACAGGGGGCTGGAGAGACCCAGTACTTC.